This T cell receptor (beta chain) was captured in a study of OX40 agonist ivuxolimab in advanced cancers. Study-wide background: Melanoma, hepatocellular carcinoma, head and neck or renal cell cancer occurred in dose-escalation patients. Three patients, one with hepatocellular carcinoma and two with cutaneous melanoma, responded partially. Study-wide results and limits: At doses 0.1 to 3.0 mg/kg, CD4+ and CD8+ clones expanded. The 0.1-3.0 mg/kg partial responders had among the lowest clonal expansion.

Germline V gene data show CDR1 as SGHDT and CDR2 as YYEEEE. There are 17 residues in the CDR3. V was trimmed by 0 bases and J by 6 bases, leaving 19 bases between them. Clones were sequenced by immunoSEQ multiplex PCR, and TCRdb holds only the in-frame ones, with some missing. The repertoire holds about 66,000 clones, with about 81% as singletons. Concerning this clone: Its antigen is as yet unknown.

This clonotype originated in an adult with an advanced solid tumor such as melanoma, head and neck, liver or kidney cancer. The specimen was CD4+ or CD8+ T cells sorted from blood, collected in a trial of the OX40 agonist ivuxolimab. The V gene is TRBV5-6, the J gene TRBJ2-1; weak D call: TRBD1 (6 bases). The CDR3 sequence: CASSLGDKPYLFNEQFF. The DNA for the CDR3 is TGTGCCAGCAGCTTGGGGGACAAACCATACTTATTCAATGAGCAGTTCTTC.